This TCR beta chain is drawn from a study of HIV-infected patients and healthy controls. As for the study in general: Viral load fell to undetectable in about 70% of the 16 patients by the second blood draw. Broader study findings: HIV-infected patients and controls differed significantly in mean usage of eight alpha and eight beta V genes. Healthy control repertoires had roughly threefold more distinct CDR3s than untreated HIV+ repertoires, and higher Shannon diversity.

Alpha and beta constant-region primers primed reverse transcription of around 500 ng RNA. Using multiplexing indices, alpha and beta chain libraries were generated apart by chain-specific third strand synthesis. TCRdb recomputed calls from the 5' RACE reads with MiXCR, one row per CDR3 protein. The sample lists about 14,000 distinct CDR3 sequences; 10% to 15% were seen once. Antiretroviral therapy had run roughly three months, about 14 weeks, before follow-up blood collection. All unsorted peripheral T cells were captured because whole blood was used without fractionation. The V gene lost 9 bases and the J gene lost 6 bases, with 15 bases spanning the gap. CDR1 and CDR2 from the germline V gene are SGHDT and YYEEEE. CDR3 size: 13 residues. In its sample, this clonotype was seen a few times. Its antigen is not known.

This TCR came from an adult with HIV infection. The donor label of this sample is uncertain. The chain carries TRBV5-6 and TRBJ2-2; perhaps TRBD1 as D (6 bases). The material sequenced was blood, taken during antiretroviral therapy. Written as DNA, the CDR3 is TGTGCCACCGGCAGGGGATCCGCCGGGGAGCTGTTTTTT. It specifies CATGRGSAGELFF.